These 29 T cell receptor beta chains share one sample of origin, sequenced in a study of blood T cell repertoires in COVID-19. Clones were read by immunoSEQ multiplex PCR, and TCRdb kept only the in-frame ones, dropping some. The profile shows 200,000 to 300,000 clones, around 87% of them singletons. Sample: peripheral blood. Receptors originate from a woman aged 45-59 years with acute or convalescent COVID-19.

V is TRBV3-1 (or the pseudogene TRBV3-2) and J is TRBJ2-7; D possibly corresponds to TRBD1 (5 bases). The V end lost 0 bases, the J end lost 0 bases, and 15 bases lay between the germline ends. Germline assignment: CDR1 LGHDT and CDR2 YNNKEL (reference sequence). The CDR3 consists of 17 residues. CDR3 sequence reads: CASSQDNIWGTSYEQYF. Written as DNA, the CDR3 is TGTGCCAGCAGCCAAGACAACATATGGGGCACCTCCTACGAGCAGTACTTC.

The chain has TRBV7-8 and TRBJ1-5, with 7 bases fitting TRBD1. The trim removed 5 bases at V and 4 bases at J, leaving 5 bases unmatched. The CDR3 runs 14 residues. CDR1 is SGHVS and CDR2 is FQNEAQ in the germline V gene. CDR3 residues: CASSLTGQNQPQHF. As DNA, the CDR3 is TGTGCCAGCAGCCTGACAGGGCAAAATCAGCCCCAGCATTTT.

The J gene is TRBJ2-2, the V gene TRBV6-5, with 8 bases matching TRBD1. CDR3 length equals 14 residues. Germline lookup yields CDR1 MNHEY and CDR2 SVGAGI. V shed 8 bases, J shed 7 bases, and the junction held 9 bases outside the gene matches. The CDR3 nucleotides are TGTGCCAGCGAGGCCAGGGGGCTTGGCGGGGAGCTGTTTTTT. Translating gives CASEARGLGGELFF.

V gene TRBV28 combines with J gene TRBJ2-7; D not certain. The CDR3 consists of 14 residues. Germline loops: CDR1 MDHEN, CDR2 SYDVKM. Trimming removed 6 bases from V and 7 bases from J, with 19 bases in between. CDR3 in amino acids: CASSVTSAGQEQYF. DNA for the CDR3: TGTGCCAGCAGCGTTACATCGGCAGGTCAAGAGCAGTACTTC.

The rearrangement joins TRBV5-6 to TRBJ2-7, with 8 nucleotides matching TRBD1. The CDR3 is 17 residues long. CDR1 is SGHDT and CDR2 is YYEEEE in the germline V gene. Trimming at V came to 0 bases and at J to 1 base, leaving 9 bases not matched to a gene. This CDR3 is CASSLDGTGSPSYEQYF. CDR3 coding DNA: TGTGCCAGCAGCTTGGACGGGACAGGTTCCCCTTCCTACGAGCAGTACTTC.

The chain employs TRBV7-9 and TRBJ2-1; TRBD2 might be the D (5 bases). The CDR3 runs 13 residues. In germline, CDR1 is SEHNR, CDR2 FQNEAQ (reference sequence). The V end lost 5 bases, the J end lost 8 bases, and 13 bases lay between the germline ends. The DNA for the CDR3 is TGTGCCAGCAGCGCCTTACTAGAGGATGAGCAGTTCTTC. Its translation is CASSALLEDEQFF.

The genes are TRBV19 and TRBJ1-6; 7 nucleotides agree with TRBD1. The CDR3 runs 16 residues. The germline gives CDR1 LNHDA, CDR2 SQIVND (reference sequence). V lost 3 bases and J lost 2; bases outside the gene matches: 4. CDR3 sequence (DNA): TGTGCCAGTAGTATTTTAGGGGGCGCCTATAATTCACCCCTCCACTTT. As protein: CASSILGGAYNSPLHF.

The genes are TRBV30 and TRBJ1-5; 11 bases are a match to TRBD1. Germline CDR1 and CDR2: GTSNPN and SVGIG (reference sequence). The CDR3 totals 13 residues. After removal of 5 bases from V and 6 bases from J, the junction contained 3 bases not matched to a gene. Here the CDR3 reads CAWAGTGGQPQHF. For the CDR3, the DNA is TGTGCCTGGGCGGGGACAGGGGGTCAGCCCCAGCATTTT. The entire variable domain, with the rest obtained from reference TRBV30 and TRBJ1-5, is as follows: SQTIHQWPATLVQPVGSPLSLECTVEGTSNPNLYWYRQAAGRGLQLLFYSVGIGQISSEVPQNLSASRPQDRQFILSSKKLLLSDSGFYLCAWAGTGGQPQHFGDGTRLSIL.

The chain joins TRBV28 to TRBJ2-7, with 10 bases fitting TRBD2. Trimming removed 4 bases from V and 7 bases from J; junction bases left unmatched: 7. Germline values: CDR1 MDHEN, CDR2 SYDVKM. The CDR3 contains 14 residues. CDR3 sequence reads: CASSSLAGAGEQYF. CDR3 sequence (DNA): TGTGCCAGCAGTTCCCTAGCGGGAGCTGGAGAGCAGTACTTC.

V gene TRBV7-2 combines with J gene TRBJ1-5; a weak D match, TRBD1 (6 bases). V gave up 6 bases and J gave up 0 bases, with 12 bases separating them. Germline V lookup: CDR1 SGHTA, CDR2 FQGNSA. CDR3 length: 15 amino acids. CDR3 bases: TGTGCCAGCAGTAAGGACAGCACTAGCAATCAGCCCCAGCATTTT. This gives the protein CASSKDSTSNQPQHF.

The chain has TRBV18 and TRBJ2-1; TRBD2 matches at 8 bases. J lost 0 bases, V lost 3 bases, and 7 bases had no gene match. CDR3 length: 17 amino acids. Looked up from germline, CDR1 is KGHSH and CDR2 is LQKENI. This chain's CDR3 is CASSPRIAGTSYNEQFF. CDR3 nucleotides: TGTGCCAGCTCACCCAGGATAGCGGGGACCTCCTACAATGAGCAGTTCTTC.

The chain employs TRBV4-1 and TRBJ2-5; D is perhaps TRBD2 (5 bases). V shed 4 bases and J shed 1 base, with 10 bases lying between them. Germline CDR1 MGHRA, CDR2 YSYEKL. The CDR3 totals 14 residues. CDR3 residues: CASSPPGIQETQYF. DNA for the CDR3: TGCGCCAGCAGCCCCCCCGGGATCCAAGAGACCCAGTACTTC.

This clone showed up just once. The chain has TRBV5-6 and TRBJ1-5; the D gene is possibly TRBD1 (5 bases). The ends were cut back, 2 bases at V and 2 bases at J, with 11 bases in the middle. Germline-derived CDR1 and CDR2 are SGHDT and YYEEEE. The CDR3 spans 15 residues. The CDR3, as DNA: TGTGCCAGCAGCTTCGGGAGAGGGGGCAATCAGCCCCAGCATTTT. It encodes CASSFGRGGNQPQHF.

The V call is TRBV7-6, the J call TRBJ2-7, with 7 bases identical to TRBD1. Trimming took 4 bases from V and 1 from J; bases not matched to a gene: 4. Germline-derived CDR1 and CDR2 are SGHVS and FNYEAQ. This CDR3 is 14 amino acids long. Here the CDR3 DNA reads TGTGCCAGCAGCTCATTGGGACAGTCCTACGAGCAGTACTTC. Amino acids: CASSSLGQSYEQYF.

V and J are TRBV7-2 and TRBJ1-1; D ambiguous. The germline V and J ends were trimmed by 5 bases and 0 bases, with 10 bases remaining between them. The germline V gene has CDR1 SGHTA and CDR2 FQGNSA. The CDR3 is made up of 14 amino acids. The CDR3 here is CASSLAHMNTEAFF. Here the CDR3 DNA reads TGTGCCAGCAGCCTCGCTCACATGAACACTGAAGCTTTCTTT.

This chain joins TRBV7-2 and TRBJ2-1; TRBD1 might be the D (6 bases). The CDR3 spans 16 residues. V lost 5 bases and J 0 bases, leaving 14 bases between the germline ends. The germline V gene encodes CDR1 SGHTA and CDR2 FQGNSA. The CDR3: CASSPVDRISYNEQFF. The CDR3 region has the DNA TGTGCCAGCAGCCCTGTCGACAGGATCTCCTACAATGAGCAGTTCTTC.

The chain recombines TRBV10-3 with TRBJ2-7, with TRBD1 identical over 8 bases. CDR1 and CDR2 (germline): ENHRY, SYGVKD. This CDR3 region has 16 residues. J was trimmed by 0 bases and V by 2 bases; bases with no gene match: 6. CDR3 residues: CAISEADRASSYEQYF. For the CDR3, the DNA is TGTGCCATCAGTGAGGCGGACAGGGCTAGCTCCTACGAGCAGTACTTC.

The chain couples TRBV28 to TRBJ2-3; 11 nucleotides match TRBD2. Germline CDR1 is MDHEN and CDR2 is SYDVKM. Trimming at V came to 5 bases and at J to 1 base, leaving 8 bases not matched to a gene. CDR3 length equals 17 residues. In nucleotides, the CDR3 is TGTGCCAGCAGTCCCCAGGGACTAGCGGACGGCACAGATACGCAGTATTTT. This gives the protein CASSPQGLADGTDTQYF.

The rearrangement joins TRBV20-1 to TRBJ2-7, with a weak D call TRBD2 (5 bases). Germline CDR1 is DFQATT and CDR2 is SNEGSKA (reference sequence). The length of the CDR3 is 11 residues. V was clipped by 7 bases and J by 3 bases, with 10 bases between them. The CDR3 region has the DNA TGCAGTGGGGCCGGACTCTACGAGCAGTACTTC. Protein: CSGAGLYEQYF.

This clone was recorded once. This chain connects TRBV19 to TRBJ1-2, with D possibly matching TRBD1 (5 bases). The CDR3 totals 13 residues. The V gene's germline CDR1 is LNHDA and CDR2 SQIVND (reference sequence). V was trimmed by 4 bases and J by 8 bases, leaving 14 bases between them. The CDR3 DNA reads TGTGCCAGTAGTAAGGAGGGGCGAGAGGGCTACACCTTC. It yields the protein CASSKEGREGYTF.

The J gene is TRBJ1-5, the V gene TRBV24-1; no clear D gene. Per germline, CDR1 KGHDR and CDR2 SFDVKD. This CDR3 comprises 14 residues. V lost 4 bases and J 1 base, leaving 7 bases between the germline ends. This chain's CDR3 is CATSEVGSNQPQHF. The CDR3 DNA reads TGTGCCACCAGTGAAGTTGGCAGCAATCAGCCCCAGCATTTT.

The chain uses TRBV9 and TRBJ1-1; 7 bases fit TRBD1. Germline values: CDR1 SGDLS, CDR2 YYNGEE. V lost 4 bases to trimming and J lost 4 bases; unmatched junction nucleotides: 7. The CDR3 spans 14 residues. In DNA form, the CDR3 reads TGTGCCAGCAGCTCAAGGGGGCAGATCACTGAAGCTTTCTTT. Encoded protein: CASSSRGQITEAFF.

This chain's CDR3 is CASSPIPGISNQPQHF. The DNA of the CDR3 is TGTGCCAGCTCACCAATCCCAGGGATCAGCAATCAGCCCCAGCATTTT. The chain carries TRBV18 and TRBJ1-5; the D gene is possibly TRBD1 (5 bases). There are 16 residues in the CDR3. The germline V gene encodes CDR1 KGHSH and CDR2 LQKENI. Trimming cost V 2 bases and J 1 base, with 12 bases left between them.

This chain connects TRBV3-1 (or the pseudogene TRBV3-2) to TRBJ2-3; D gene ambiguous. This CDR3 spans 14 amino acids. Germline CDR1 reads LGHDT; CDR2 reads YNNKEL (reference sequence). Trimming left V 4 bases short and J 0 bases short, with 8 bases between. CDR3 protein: CASSPPRSTDTQYF. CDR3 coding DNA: TGTGCCAGCAGCCCCCCTCGGAGCACAGATACGCAGTATTTT.

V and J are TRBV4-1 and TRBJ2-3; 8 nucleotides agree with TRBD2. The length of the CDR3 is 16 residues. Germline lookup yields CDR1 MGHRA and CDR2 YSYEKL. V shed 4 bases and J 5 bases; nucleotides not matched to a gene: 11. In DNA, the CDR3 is TGCGCCAGCAGCCGGACTAGCACGGAGGGGGGAGATACGCAGTATTTT. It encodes CASSRTSTEGGDTQYF.

The CDR3 nucleotides read TGTGCCAGTAGTATGGGACAGGGGGCGTCCGGGGAGCTGTTTTTT. This sequence encodes CASSMGQGASGELFF. The chain has TRBV19 and TRBJ2-2, with TRBD1 matching 12 bases. Germline V CDR1 and CDR2: LNHDA, SQIVND (reference sequence). The CDR3 length is 15 residues. V lost 3 bases to trimming and J lost 6 bases; unmatched junction nucleotides: 2.

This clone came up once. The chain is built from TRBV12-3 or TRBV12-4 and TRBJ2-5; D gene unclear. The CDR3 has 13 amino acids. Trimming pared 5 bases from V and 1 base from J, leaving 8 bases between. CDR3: CASSRVSQETQYF. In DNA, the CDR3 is TGTGCCAGCAGTAGAGTATCCCAAGAGACCCAGTACTTC.

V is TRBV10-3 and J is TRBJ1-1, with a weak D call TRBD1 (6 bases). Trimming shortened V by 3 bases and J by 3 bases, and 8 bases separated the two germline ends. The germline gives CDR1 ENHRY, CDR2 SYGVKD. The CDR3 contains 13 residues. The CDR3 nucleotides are TGTGCCATCAGTGATGAGGGGGACACTGAAGCTTTCTTT. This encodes CAISDEGDTEAFF.

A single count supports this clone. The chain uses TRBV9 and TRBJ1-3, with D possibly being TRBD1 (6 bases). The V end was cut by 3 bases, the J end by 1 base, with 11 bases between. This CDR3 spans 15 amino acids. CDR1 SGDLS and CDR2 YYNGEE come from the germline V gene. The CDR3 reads CASSAQGGSGNTIYF. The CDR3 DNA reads TGTGCCAGCAGCGCCCAAGGGGGTTCTGGAAACACCATATATTTT. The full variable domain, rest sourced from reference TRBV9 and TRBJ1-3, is DSGVTQTPKHLITATGQRVTLRCSPRSGDLSVYWYQQSLDQGLQFLIQYYNGEERAKGNILERFSAQQFPDLHSELNLSSLELGDSALYFCASSAQGGSGNTIYFGEGSWLTVV.